Sequencing of this T cell receptor beta chain was carried out in a study of regulatory T cells in long-lasting Graves disease. Researchers made TCR beta libraries by using iRepertoire HTBI primers and running Arm-PCR on CDR3 regions. TCRdb itself ran the multiplex PCR reads through MiXCR, one entry per CDR3 protein. The data contain 440,000 or so distinct CDR3 sequences, around 17% of them singletons. In its sample, this clonotype was seen many times. Time point noted: newly diagnosed GD, antithyroid drugs for less than 3 months. Making the TCR library involved RNA that had been extracted from PBMCs. V lost 0 bases and J 8 bases, leaving 16 bases between the germline ends. Germline CDR1 reads LGHDT; CDR2 reads YNNKEL (reference sequence). The CDR3 sequence is 15 residues long. The data also belong to a second study, concerning T cells in Graves' hyperthyroidism and ophthalmopathy.

The TCR was taken from a woman in her twenties or thirties with Graves disease. The sample in question was peripheral blood mononuclear cells (PBMCs), obtained at new diagnosis, from a patient treated with antithyroid drugs. The gene calls are TRBV3-1 and TRBJ1-2; maybe TRBD1 (5 bases). DNA of the CDR3: TGTGCCAGCAGCCAAGATCGTGGCAGGGCGAAGGGCTACACCTTC. Protein: CASSQDRGRAKGYTF.